These 8 T cell receptor beta chains were sequenced from one sample in a study of T cells in Graves' hyperthyroidism and ophthalmopathy. TCR beta CDR3 sequences were amplified from RNA transcripts. With the HTBI primer set, the TCR CDR3 went through a first round of RT-PCR. TCRdb processed the multiplex PCR reads anew with MiXCR; each CDR3 protein has one entry. The repertoire holds around 400,000 distinct CDR3 sequences, 13% to 15% seen once, with 15% to 20% in the top ten. The material sequenced was blood. These receptors originate from a woman aged 55 to 70 with Graves' ophthalmopathy.

For this clonotype: As the CDR3 is not closed by the conserved phenylalanine or tryptophan, this likely results from a read error. The gene calls are TRBV7-8 and TRBJ1-5, with D unresolved. Germline V CDR1 and CDR2: SGHVS, FQNEAQ. The CDR3 sequence is 15 residues long. The V gene lost 5 bases and the J gene lost 2 bases, with 13 bases spanning the gap. CDR3 sequence reads: CASSPSRGGNQPQHL. The CDR3 nucleotides are TGTGCCAGCAGCCCCTCCCGCGGTGGCAATCAGCCCCAGCATCTT.

This clonotype was detected only a few times. This sequence joins TRBV19 and TRBJ2-5; TRBD2 agrees at 9 bases. Trimming cost V 6 bases and J 4 bases; bases outside gene matches: 12. Germline V gene sequence: CDR1 LNHDA, CDR2 SQIVND (reference sequence). This CDR3 region has 16 residues. CDR3 sequence reads: CASRKQAGGGRETQYF. The CDR3 coding sequence is TGTGCCAGTAGGAAACAAGCGGGAGGAGGCCGAGAGACCCAGTACTTC.

This clonotype was observed at least ten times. This chain joins TRBV6-5 and TRBJ2-7; 11 bases match TRBD2. Per the germline V gene, CDR1 is MNHEY and CDR2 is SVGAGI. This CDR3 has 15 amino acids. The junction had 4 bases not matched to a gene; V was cut back by 0 bases and J by 6 bases. Here the CDR3 reads CASSYSTGTSGEQYF. DNA of the CDR3: TGTGCCAGCAGTTACTCGACCGGGACTAGCGGCGAGCAGTACTTC.

This clonotype appeared many times. The chain employs TRBV29-1 and TRBJ2-1; D call uncertain. The length of the CDR3 is 12 residues. Trimming shortened V by 5 bases and J by 6 bases, and 11 bases separated the two germline ends. Germline V gene data show CDR1 as SQVTM and CDR2 as ANQGSEA. CDR3 DNA sequence: TGCAGCGTTCTCCGGACCACCAATGAGCAGTTCTTC. Translated: CSVLRTTNEQFF.

This clonotype was detected many times. The chain couples TRBV20-1 to TRBJ2-1, with 9 bases that match TRBD2. Germline V CDR1 and CDR2: DFQATT, SNEGSKA (reference sequence). CDR3 length: 14 residues. V lost 5 bases and J lost 4; bases outside the gene matches: 6. The CDR3: CSAGGLAAYNEQFF. CDR3 bases: TGCAGTGCTGGGGGACTAGCAGCTTACAATGAGCAGTTCTTC.

Remarks on this clonotype: It may be a read error: a sequence one base away is much more abundant. The chain couples TRBV7-3 to TRBJ1-6, with D perhaps TRBD1 (5 bases). This CDR3 has 17 amino acids. Germline V gene data show CDR1 as SGHTA and CDR2 as FQGTGA. The CDR3: CASSFTFPGADGSPPHF. In DNA, the CDR3 is TGTGCCAGCAGCTTCACCTTCCCCGGGGCCGACGGTTCACCCCCCCACTTT.

This clonotype was found many times. The gene calls are TRBV20-1 and TRBJ2-7; the D gene could be TRBD1 or TRBD2 (6 bases each). Trimming took 0 bases from V and 3 from J, leaving 15 bases between them. The germline V gene has CDR1 DFQATT and CDR2 SNEGSKA (reference sequence). This CDR3 is built from 15 residues. CDR3: CSARDPARGDYEQYF. CDR3 in DNA: TGCAGTGCTAGAGATCCGGCGAGGGGGGACTACGAGCAGTACTTC.

This clonotype was counted many times. The chain links TRBV5-1 to TRBJ2-3; D perhaps matches TRBD2 (5 bases). CDR1 and CDR2 (germline): SGHRS, YFSETQ. The CDR3 spans 15 residues. Trimming pared 4 bases from V and 5 bases from J, leaving 17 bases between. DNA for the CDR3: TGCGCCAGCAGCGCCAGCCGACGGGAATTAGATACGCAGTATTTT. Residues: CASSASRRELDTQYF.